This T cell receptor beta chain appears in the sequencing data of a study of blood T cell repertoires in COVID-19. Study-wide context: From T cells, B-cell-depleted T cells, or PBMCs came the material, which was cDNA or gDNA.

Cohorts were determined from participant-reported clinical history. V dropped 6 bases and J dropped 8 bases, with 14 bases sitting between them. This CDR3 has 13 residues. CDR1 and CDR2 from the germline V gene are SGHVS and FNYEAQ. Per the original data handling: For nucleated cells, counts were estimated from reference gene primer amplification. Libraries were prepared by immunoSEQ multiplex PCR; TCRdb keeps only in-frame clonotypes and omits some of them. Clonal size and the V and J genes are those of that table, whereas D and trimming came from the DNA. Here the sample spans fewer than 350,000 clones, 80% to 90% being singletons.

The gene calls are TRBV7-6 and TRBJ2-1, with D perhaps matching TRBD1 (6 bases). The sequence came from a woman in her twenties or thirties with acute COVID-19. The sample comprised PBMCs or T cells enriched from blood (not recorded which). The CDR3 coding sequence is TGTGCCAGCAGTCCCAGGGGCTCGGATGAGCAGTTCTTC. It yields the protein CASSPRGSDEQFF.